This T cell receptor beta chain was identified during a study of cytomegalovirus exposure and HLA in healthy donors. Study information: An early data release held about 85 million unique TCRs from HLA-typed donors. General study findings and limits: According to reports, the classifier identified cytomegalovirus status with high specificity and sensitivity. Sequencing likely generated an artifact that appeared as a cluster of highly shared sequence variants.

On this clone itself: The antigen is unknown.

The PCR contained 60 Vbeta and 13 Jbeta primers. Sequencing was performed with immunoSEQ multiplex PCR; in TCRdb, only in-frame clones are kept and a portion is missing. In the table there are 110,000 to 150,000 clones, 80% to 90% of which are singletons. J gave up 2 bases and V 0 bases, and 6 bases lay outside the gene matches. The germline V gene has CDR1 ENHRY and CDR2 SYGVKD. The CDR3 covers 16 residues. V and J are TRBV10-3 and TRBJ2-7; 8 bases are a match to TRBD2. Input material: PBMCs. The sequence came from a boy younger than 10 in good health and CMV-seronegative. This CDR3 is CAISESLAGPPYEQYF. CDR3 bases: TGTGCCATCAGTGAGTCTCTAGCGGGTCCCCCCTACGAGCAGTACTTC.